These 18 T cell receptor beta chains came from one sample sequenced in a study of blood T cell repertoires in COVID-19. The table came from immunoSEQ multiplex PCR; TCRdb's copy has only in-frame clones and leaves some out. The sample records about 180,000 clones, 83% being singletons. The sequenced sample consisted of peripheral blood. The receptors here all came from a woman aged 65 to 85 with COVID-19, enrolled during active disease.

In nucleotides, the CDR3 is TGTGCCAGCAGGGCGACTAGCGCGGCTGTCAATGAGCAGTTCTTC. Amino acid sequence: CASRATSAAVNEQFF. V usage is TRBV2 and J usage is TRBJ2-1; TRBD2 matches 8 bases. Germline CDR1 is SNHLY and CDR2 is FYNNEI. CDR3 length: 15 amino acids. V shed 6 bases and J 6 bases; nucleotides not matched to a gene: 10.

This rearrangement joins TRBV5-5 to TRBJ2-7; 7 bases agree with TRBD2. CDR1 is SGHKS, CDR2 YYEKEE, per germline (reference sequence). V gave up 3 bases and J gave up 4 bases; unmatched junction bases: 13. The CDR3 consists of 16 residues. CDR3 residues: CASSWGRGLPVYEQYF. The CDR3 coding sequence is TGTGCCAGCAGCTGGGGTCGGGGACTACCAGTTTACGAGCAGTACTTC.

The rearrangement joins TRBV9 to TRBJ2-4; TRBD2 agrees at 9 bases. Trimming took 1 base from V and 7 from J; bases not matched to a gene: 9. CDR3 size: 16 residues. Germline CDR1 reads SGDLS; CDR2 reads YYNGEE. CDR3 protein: CASSVPLAGGPNIQYF. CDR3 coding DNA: TGTGCCAGCAGCGTACCCCTCGCGGGAGGGCCGAACATTCAGTACTTC. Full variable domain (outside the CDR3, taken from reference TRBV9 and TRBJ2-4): DSGVTQTPKHLITATGQRVTLRCSPRSGDLSVYWYQQSLDQGLQFLIQYYNGEERAKGNILERFSAQQFPDLHSELNLSSLELGDSALYFCASSVPLAGGPNIQYFGAGTRLSVL.

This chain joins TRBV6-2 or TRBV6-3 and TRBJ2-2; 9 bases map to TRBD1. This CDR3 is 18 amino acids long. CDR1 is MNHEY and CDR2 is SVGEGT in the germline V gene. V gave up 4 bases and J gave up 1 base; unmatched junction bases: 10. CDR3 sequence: CASSSPPGQGWNTGELFF. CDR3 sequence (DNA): TGTGCCAGCAGTTCCCCCCCGGGACAGGGCTGGAACACCGGGGAGCTGTTTTTT.

The CDR3 reads CASSYYRNPNEKLFF. CDR3 coding DNA: TGTGCCAGCAGCTATTACAGGAATCCGAATGAAAAACTGTTTTTT. This chain connects TRBV2 to TRBJ1-4; D perhaps matches TRBD1 (5 bases). The CDR3 has 15 amino acids. Trimming shortened V by 6 bases and J by 5 bases, and 16 bases separated the two germline ends. Germline lookup yields CDR1 SNHLY and CDR2 FYNNEI.

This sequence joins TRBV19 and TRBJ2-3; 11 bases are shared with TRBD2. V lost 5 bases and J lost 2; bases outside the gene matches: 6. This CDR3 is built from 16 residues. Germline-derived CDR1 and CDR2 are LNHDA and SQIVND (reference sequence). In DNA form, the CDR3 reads TGTGCCAGTAGTCCCTTAGCGGGAGGGTTCACAGATACGCAGTATTTT. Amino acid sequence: CASSPLAGGFTDTQYF.

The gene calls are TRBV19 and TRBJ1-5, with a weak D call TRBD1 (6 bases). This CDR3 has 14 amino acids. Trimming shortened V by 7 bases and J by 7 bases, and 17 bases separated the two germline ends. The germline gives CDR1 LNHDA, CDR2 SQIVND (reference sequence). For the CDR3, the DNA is TGTGCCAGTACCCCCTCGGGGGGCGGGCAGCCCCAGCATTTT. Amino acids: CASTPSGGGQPQHF.

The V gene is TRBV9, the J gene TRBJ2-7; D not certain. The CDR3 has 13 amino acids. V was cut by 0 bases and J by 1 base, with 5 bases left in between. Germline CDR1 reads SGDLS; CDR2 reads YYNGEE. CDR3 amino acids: CASSVGVSYEQYF. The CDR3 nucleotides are TGTGCCAGCAGCGTAGGCGTATCCTACGAGCAGTACTTC.

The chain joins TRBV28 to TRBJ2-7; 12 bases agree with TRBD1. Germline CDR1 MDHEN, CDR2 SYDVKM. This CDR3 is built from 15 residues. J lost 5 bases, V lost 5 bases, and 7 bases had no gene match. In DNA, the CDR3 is TGTGCCAGCAGTACCCCCGGGACAGGGGGCAACGAGCAGTACTTC. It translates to CASSTPGTGGNEQYF.

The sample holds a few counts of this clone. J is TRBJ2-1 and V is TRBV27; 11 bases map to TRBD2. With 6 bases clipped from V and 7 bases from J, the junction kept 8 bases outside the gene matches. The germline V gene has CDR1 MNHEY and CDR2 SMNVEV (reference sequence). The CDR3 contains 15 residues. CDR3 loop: CASSPGTSGFNEQFF. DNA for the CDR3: TGTGCCAGCAGCCCCGGGACTAGCGGTTTTAATGAGCAGTTCTTC.

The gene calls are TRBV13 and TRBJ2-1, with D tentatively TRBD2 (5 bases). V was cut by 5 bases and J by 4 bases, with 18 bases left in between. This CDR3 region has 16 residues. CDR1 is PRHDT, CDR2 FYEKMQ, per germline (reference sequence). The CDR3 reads CASSSPVASLYNEQFF. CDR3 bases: TGTGCCAGCAGCAGCCCGGTAGCGAGCCTATACAATGAGCAGTTCTTC.

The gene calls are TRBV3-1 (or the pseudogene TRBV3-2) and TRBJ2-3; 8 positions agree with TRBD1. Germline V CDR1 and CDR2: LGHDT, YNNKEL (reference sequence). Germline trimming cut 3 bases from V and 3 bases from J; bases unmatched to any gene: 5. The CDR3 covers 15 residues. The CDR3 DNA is TGTGCCAGCAGCCACCGGGACAGGCAAACAGATACGCAGTATTTT. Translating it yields CASSHRDRQTDTQYF.

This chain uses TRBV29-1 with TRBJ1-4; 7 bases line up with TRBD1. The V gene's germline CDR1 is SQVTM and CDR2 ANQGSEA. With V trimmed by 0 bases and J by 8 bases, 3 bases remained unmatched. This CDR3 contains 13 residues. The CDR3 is CSVEEQGNEKLFF. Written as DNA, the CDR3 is TGCAGCGTTGAAGAACAGGGGAACGAAAAACTGTTTTTT. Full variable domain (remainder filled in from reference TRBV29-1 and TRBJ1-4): SAVISQKPSRDICQRGTSLTIQCQVDSQVTMMFWYRQQPGQSLTLIATANQGSEATYESGFVIDKFPISRPNLTFSTLTVSNMSPEDSSIYLCSVEEQGNEKLFFGSGTQLSVL.

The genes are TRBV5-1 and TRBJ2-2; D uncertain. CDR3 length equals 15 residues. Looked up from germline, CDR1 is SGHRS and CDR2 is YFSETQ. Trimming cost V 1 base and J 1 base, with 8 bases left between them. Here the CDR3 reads CASSLMGKNTGELFF. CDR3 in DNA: TGCGCCAGCAGCTTGATGGGCAAGAACACCGGGGAGCTGTTTTTT.

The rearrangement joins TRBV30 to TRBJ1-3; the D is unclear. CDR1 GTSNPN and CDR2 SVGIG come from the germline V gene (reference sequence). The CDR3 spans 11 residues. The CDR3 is CAMSSGNTIYF. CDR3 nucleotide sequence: TGTGCTATGTCCTCTGGAAACACCATATATTTT.

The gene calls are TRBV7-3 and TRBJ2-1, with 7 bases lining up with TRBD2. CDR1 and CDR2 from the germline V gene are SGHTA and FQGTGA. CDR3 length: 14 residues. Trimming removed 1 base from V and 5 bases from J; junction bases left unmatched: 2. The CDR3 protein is CASSLIGGDNEQFF. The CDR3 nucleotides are TGTGCCAGCAGCTTAATTGGGGGGGACAATGAGCAGTTCTTC.

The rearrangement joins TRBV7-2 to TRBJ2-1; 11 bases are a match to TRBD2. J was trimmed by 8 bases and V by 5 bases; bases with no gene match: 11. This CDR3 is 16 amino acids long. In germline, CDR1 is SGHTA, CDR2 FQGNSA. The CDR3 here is CASSLSGRALGDEQFF. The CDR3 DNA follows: TGTGCCAGCAGCCTTAGCGGGAGGGCCTTGGGGGATGAGCAGTTCTTC.

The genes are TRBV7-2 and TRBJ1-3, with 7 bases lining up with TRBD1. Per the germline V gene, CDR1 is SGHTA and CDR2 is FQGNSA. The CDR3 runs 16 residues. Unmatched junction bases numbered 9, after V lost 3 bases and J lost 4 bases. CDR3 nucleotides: TGTGCCAGCAGCTTGAATACAGGGGTTTTAGGAAACACCATATATTTT. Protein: CASSLNTGVLGNTIYF.